The 31 T cell receptor beta chains below all came from one sample that was sequenced in a study of blood T cell repertoires in COVID-19. Profiling relied on immunoSEQ multiplex PCR, and the TCRdb table lists in-frame clones only, not all of them. The sample has 200,000 to 250,000 clones, almost 90% seen once. The sample was peripheral blood. The receptors were sampled from a young man with active or convalescent COVID-19.

The rearrangement uses TRBV2 and TRBJ2-5; D is unresolved. V dropped 5 bases and J dropped 3 bases, with 10 bases sitting between them. The length of the CDR3 is 13 residues. Germline V lookup: CDR1 SNHLY, CDR2 FYNNEI. The CDR3 sequence is CASSHDWKETQYF. CDR3 in DNA: TGTGCCAGCAGTCATGACTGGAAAGAGACCCAGTACTTC. The full variable domain, its missing parts supplied by reference TRBV2 and TRBJ2-5, is EPEVTQTPSHQVTQMGQEVILRCVPISNHLYFYWYRQILGQKVEFLVSFYNNEISEKSEIFDDQFSVERPDGSNFTLKIRSTKLEDSAMYFCASSHDWKETQYFGPGTRLLVL.

This clone appeared a few times. The genes are TRBV28 and TRBJ1-5; 10 nucleotides agree with TRBD1. Trimming took 1 base from V and 1 from J; bases not matched to a gene: 7. This CDR3 spans 18 amino acids. In germline, CDR1 is MDHEN, CDR2 SYDVKM. CDR3 sequence (DNA): TGTGCCAGCAGTTTATTGACAGGGGGCGGCGGGAGCAATCAGCCCCAGCATTTT. Amino acids: CASSLLTGGGGSNQPQHF.

The chain uses TRBV29-1 and TRBJ2-1; perhaps TRBD2 as D (5 bases). This CDR3 contains 14 residues. V lost 7 bases, J lost 0 bases, and 13 bases lay in between. The germline V gene has CDR1 SQVTM and CDR2 ANQGSEA. CDR3 in DNA: TGCAGCGACCGAGGGCGTGGCTCCTACAATGAGCAGTTCTTC. Protein: CSDRGRGSYNEQFF.

V and J are TRBV11-1 and TRBJ2-3, with 10 bases identical to TRBD2. The junction had 4 bases not matched to a gene; V was cut back by 3 bases and J by 4 bases. Germline V gene data show CDR1 as SGHAT and CDR2 as FQDESV (reference sequence). The CDR3 sequence is 15 residues long. CDR3 sequence (DNA): TGTGCCAGCAGCTTGGGACTAGCGTCGGCAGATACGCAGTATTTT. It translates to CASSLGLASADTQYF.

The chain recombines TRBV30 with TRBJ2-2; perhaps TRBD2 as D (7 bases). Trimming removed 3 bases from V and 5 bases from J, with 13 bases in between. This CDR3 comprises 14 residues. Per germline, CDR1 GTSNPN and CDR2 SVGIG (reference sequence). CDR3 sequence: CAWRSGGGTGELFF. CDR3 nucleotides: TGTGCCTGGAGATCGGGGGGCGGGACCGGGGAGCTGTTTTTT.

This clone was observed a single time. The chain is built from TRBV18 and TRBJ1-5; 8 bases agree with TRBD1. V lost 3 bases to trimming and J lost 0 bases; unmatched junction nucleotides: 4. The V gene's germline CDR1 is KGHSH and CDR2 LQKENI. This CDR3 contains 16 residues. The CDR3 is CASSPRDRNSNQPQHF. As DNA, the CDR3 is TGTGCCAGCTCACCTAGGGACAGGAATAGCAATCAGCCCCAGCATTTT.

The chain links TRBV2 to TRBJ1-3; possible D gene TRBD1, 5 bases. The ends were cut back, 1 base at V and 4 bases at J, with 8 bases in the middle. CDR3 size: 14 residues. In germline, CDR1 is SNHLY, CDR2 FYNNEI. CDR3: CASSEVPGGNTIYF. DNA of the CDR3: TGTGCCAGCAGTGAAGTTCCAGGGGGAAACACCATATATTTT.

This sequence joins TRBV4-2 and TRBJ2-1; perhaps TRBD2 as D (6 bases). Trimming stripped 3 bases from V and 0 bases from J, with 15 bases between. The CDR3 length is 17 residues. CDR1 LGHNA and CDR2 YNFKEQ come from the germline V gene. CDR3 loop: CASSHESLASSYNEQFF. In nucleotides, the CDR3 is TGTGCCAGCAGCCATGAGAGTCTAGCGAGCTCCTACAATGAGCAGTTCTTC.

The rearrangement joins TRBV24-1 to TRBJ2-3; TRBD1 matches at 7 bases. The CDR3 has 17 amino acids. J gave up 3 bases and V 4 bases, and 12 bases lay outside the gene matches. The germline V gene has CDR1 KGHDR and CDR2 SFDVKD. DNA of the CDR3: TGTGCCACCAGTGAACTGGGACAGCCAGAAGAGACAGATACGCAGTATTTT. It encodes CATSELGQPEETDTQYF.

This chain joins TRBV27 and TRBJ1-1, with D possibly being TRBD1 (5 bases). Deletions cut 4 bases from V and 5 bases from J, with 11 bases between. Germline assignment: CDR1 MNHEY and CDR2 SMNVEV (reference sequence). This CDR3 has 13 residues. The CDR3 DNA sequence: TGTGCCAGCAGTTGGGAGGGGAGGACTGAAGCTTTCTTT. It specifies CASSWEGRTEAFF.

This clone came up once. The J gene is TRBJ1-1, the V gene TRBV14; no clear D. The germline gives CDR1 SGHDN, CDR2 FVKESK. V dropped 6 bases and J dropped 1 base, with 18 bases sitting between them. The CDR3 has 16 amino acids. CDR3: CASSVNPSPKNTEAFF. DNA for the CDR3: TGTGCCAGCAGTGTCAACCCCTCCCCTAAGAACACTGAAGCTTTCTTT.

This clone was seen just once. This chain joins TRBV3-1 (or the pseudogene TRBV3-2) and TRBJ2-3; the match to TRBD1 covers 9 bases. The CDR3 runs 14 residues. J gave up 8 bases and V 4 bases, and 7 bases lay outside the gene matches. Germline V CDR1 and CDR2: LGHDT, YNNKEL (reference sequence). The CDR3 sequence is CASSLGQGSGTQYF. CDR3 DNA sequence: TGTGCCAGCAGCCTGGGACAGGGAAGTGGTACGCAGTATTTT.

The chain carries TRBV5-1 and TRBJ1-2, with TRBD1 identical over 9 bases. J was trimmed by 4 bases and V by 0 bases; bases with no gene match: 4. Per germline, CDR1 SGHRS and CDR2 YFSETQ. CDR3 length equals 15 residues. The CDR3 loop is CASSLGTGGLYGYTF. DNA for the CDR3: TGCGCCAGCAGCTTGGGAACAGGGGGCCTCTATGGCTACACCTTC. Full variable domain (outside the CDR3, taken from reference TRBV5-1 and TRBJ1-2): KAGVTQTPRYLIKTRGQQVTLSCSPISGHRSVSWYQQTPGQGLQFLFEYFSETQRNKGNFPGRFSGRQFSNSRSEMNVSTLELGDSALYLCASSLGTGGLYGYTFGSGTRLTVV.

This chain links TRBV29-1 with TRBJ2-5, with 13 positions matching TRBD2. With 2 bases clipped from V and 5 bases from J, the junction kept 5 bases outside the gene matches. Germline values: CDR1 SQVTM, CDR2 ANQGSEA. This CDR3 is built from 15 residues. CDR3 DNA: TGCAGCGTTGAAACTAGCGGGAGGGCCGGGGAGACCCAGTACTTC. Its protein is CSVETSGRAGETQYF.

A remark on this clone: Additional DNA sequences in this sample encode the identical CDR3. The chain links TRBV9 to TRBJ2-3; 7 bases match TRBD2. Germline CDR1 SGDLS, CDR2 YYNGEE. V was clipped by 2 bases and J by 2 bases; unmatched bases: 2. The CDR3 totals 14 residues. The CDR3 sequence: CASSVAGVTDTQYF. CDR3 in DNA: TGTGCCAGCAGCGTGGCGGGAGTCACAGATACGCAGTATTTT.

This clone appeared a single time. V usage is TRBV2 and J usage is TRBJ1-5; D gene unclear. V was pared by 9 bases and J by 2 bases, with 8 bases between. This CDR3 is built from 12 residues. CDR1 and CDR2 from the germline V gene are SNHLY and FYNNEI. Here the CDR3 DNA reads TGTGCCAGTGCCTCGGGCAATCAGCCCCAGCATTTT. It yields the protein CASASGNQPQHF.

The chain links TRBV5-5 to TRBJ2-3, with D possibly being TRBD2 (6 bases). Germline V lookup: CDR1 SGHKS, CDR2 YYEKEE (reference sequence). Trimming stripped 3 bases from V and 1 base from J, with 15 bases between. The length of the CDR3 is 16 residues. The CDR3 here is CASSSISGVRTDTQYF. CDR3 nucleotide sequence: TGTGCCAGCAGCTCCATTTCGGGGGTCCGCACAGATACGCAGTATTTT.

The DNA for the CDR3 is TGTGCCAGCAGCCCAAGACCGGACAGTATTGCCTACACCTTC. Translation: CASSPRPDSIAYTF. The rearrangement links TRBV3-1 (or the pseudogene TRBV3-2) to TRBJ1-2; D perhaps matches TRBD1 (6 bases). Trimming stripped 4 bases from V and 10 bases from J, with 19 bases between. The germline CDR1 and CDR2 sequences are LGHDT and YNNKEL (reference sequence). The CDR3 contains 14 residues.

The V call is TRBV4-3, the J call TRBJ1-5; D may be TRBD1 (6 bases). The CDR3 runs 14 residues. Between the trimmed V and J ends, which lost 4 bases and 4 bases, there was a span of 11 bases. Germline V CDR1 and CDR2: LGHNA, YSLEER. The CDR3 loop is CASSPQGINQPQHF. The CDR3 DNA follows: TGCGCCAGCAGCCCCCAGGGGATTAATCAGCCCCAGCATTTT.

The chain is built from TRBV7-8 and TRBJ2-2; weak D call: TRBD1 (5 bases). CDR3 length: 18 amino acids. V dropped 2 bases and J dropped 1 base, with 17 bases sitting between them. Germline CDR1 and CDR2: SGHVS and FQNEAQ. The CDR3 is CASSLFRLSGQNTGELFF. Here the CDR3 DNA reads TGTGCCAGCAGCTTATTCCGTTTGTCCGGACAGAACACCGGGGAGCTGTTTTTT.

This chain joins TRBV3-1 (or the pseudogene TRBV3-2) and TRBJ2-7; D not certain. This CDR3 region has 15 residues. Germline V gene data show CDR1 as LGHDT and CDR2 as YNNKEL (reference sequence). Between the trimmed V and J ends, which lost 0 bases and 6 bases, there was a span of 15 bases. For the CDR3, the DNA is TGTGCCAGCAGCCAAGAAGGCAGGAAGGTCGCCGAGCAGTACTTC. Its translation is CASSQEGRKVAEQYF.

The chain joins TRBV10-3 to TRBJ1-6, with D perhaps TRBD1 (5 bases). The CDR3 has 14 residues. Trimming left V 7 bases short and J 7 bases short, with 14 bases between. Per the germline V gene, CDR1 is ENHRY and CDR2 is SYGVKD. CDR3 loop: CAITEGFGNSPLHF. The CDR3, as DNA: TGTGCCATCACGGAGGGGTTCGGGAATTCACCCCTCCACTTT.

The table lists this clone with a few counts. The chain carries TRBV5-1 and TRBJ1-4; 7 positions match TRBD1. Germline assignment: CDR1 SGHRS and CDR2 YFSETQ. This CDR3 has 14 residues. Germline trimming cut 5 bases from V and 5 bases from J; bases unmatched to any gene: 6. The DNA for the CDR3 is TGCGCCAGCAGTCAACGGACAGGAAATGAAAAACTGTTTTTT. Its protein product is CASSQRTGNEKLFF.

The chain couples TRBV6-1 to TRBJ2-1; 7 bases match TRBD2. The CDR3 runs 16 residues. CDR1 is MNHNS, CDR2 SASEGT, per germline. Trimming at V came to 2 bases and at J to 5 bases, leaving 9 bases not matched to a gene. The CDR3 is CASSELTSSFNNEQFF. CDR3 sequence (DNA): TGTGCCAGCAGTGAATTGACTAGCTCCTTTAACAATGAGCAGTTCTTC.

V is TRBV19 and J is TRBJ2-2, with a tentative D call TRBD2 (6 bases). V gave up 8 bases and J gave up 5 bases, with 15 bases separating them. Germline CDR1 reads LNHDA; CDR2 reads SQIVND (reference sequence). The CDR3 totals 14 residues. The CDR3 DNA reads as TGTGCCAGTTTTCGGAGGGGCGGAACCGGGGAGCTGTTTTTT. As protein: CASFRRGGTGELFF. The full variable domain, completed using reference TRBV19 and TRBJ2-2, is DGGITQSPKYLFRKEGQNVTLSCEQNLNHDAMYWYRQDPGQGLRLIYYSQIVNDFQKGDIAEGYSVSREKKESFPLTVTSAQKNPTAFYLCASFRRGGTGELFFGEGSRLTVL.

The chain carries TRBV21-1 and TRBJ1-6. TRBV21-1 corresponds to a pseudogene. The CDR3 sequence is 15 residues long. CDR3 nucleotide sequence: TGTGCCAGCAGCAAAGGCGGTCAGTATAATTCACCCCTCCACTTT. Translating it yields CASSKGGQYNSPLHF.

The J gene is TRBJ2-1, the V gene TRBV11-1; a weak D match, TRBD2 (6 bases). Trimming took 6 bases from V and 5 from J, leaving 20 bases between them. The CDR3 is 16 amino acids. Germline CDR1 and CDR2: SGHAT and FQDESV (reference sequence). CDR3 nucleotide sequence: TGTGCCAGCAGAGAGCAGAGCGGGTCGGGCGACAATGAGCAGTTCTTC. Amino acids: CASREQSGSGDNEQFF. The variable domain in full, with the rest retrieved from reference TRBV11-1 and TRBJ2-1, is EAEVAQSPRYKITEKSQAVAFWCDPISGHATLYWYRQILGQGPELLVQFQDESVVDDSQLPKDRFSAERLKGVDSTLKIQPAELGDSAMYLCASREQSGSGDNEQFFGPGTRLTVL.

This sequence joins TRBV2 and TRBJ2-3; 8 nucleotides match TRBD1. J gave up 4 bases and V 7 bases, and 10 bases lay outside the gene matches. Per the germline V gene, CDR1 is SNHLY and CDR2 is FYNNEI. CDR3 size: 15 residues. CDR3 residues: CASKGDRGSSDTQYF. In nucleotides, the CDR3 is TGTGCCAGCAAGGGAGACAGGGGATCATCAGATACGCAGTATTTT.

V and J are TRBV30 and TRBJ1-2, with 7 bases fitting TRBD1. Losses at the gene ends were 3 bases for V and 7 bases for J; bases not matched to a gene: 5. Germline V gives CDR1 GTSNPN, CDR2 SVGIG (reference sequence). The length of the CDR3 is 12 residues. The CDR3 spells CAWSVGGAGYTF. DNA of the CDR3: TGTGCCTGGAGCGTAGGGGGCGCTGGCTACACCTTC. The full variable domain, its missing parts supplied by reference TRBV30 and TRBJ1-2, is SQTIHQWPATLVQPVGSPLSLECTVEGTSNPNLYWYRQAAGRGLQLLFYSVGIGQISSEVPQNLSASRPQDRQFILSSKKLLLSDSGFYLCAWSVGGAGYTFGSGTRLTVV.

This rearrangement joins TRBV18 to TRBJ1-3; possibly TRBD1 for D (5 bases). V lost 3 bases to trimming and J lost 1 base, with 7 bases between them. This CDR3 is built from 14 residues. Germline V lookup: CDR1 KGHSH, CDR2 LQKENI. CDR3 DNA sequence: TGTGCCAGCTCACCCGGGACTTCTGGAAACACCATATATTTT. Protein: CASSPGTSGNTIYF.

V usage is TRBV7-9 and J usage is TRBJ2-5; D not certain. The ends were cut back, 2 bases at V and 1 base at J, with 8 bases in the middle. The CDR3 sequence is 14 residues long. Per germline, CDR1 SEHNR and CDR2 FQNEAQ (reference sequence). CDR3 in DNA: TGTGCCAGCAGCTTATTGGCCCCCCAAGAGACCCAGTACTTC. As protein: CASSLLAPQETQYF. Based on the CDR3 plus reference TRBV7-9 and TRBJ2-5, the full variable domain is DTGVSQNPRHKITKRGQNVTFRCDPISEHNRLYWYRQTLGQGPEFLTYFQNEAQLEKSRLLSDRFSAERPKGSFSTLEIQRTEQGDSAMYLCASSLLAPQETQYFGPGTRLLVL.